This TCR beta chain was recorded in a study of blood T cell repertoires in COVID-19. Turning to the study itself: PBMCs, B-cell-depleted T cells, or T cells provided the cDNA or gDNA that made up the material.

Assay used: immunoSEQ multiplex PCR; TCRdb lists only in-frame clones, some missing. The sample gives roughly 100,000 clones, 65% to 85% of which show up once; nearly 25% is in the top ten. Germline loops: CDR1 SGHTA, CDR2 FQGNSA. V lost 1 base to trimming and J lost 4 bases; unmatched junction nucleotides: 3. CDR3 length equals 14 residues. The rearrangement uses TRBV7-2 and TRBJ2-5, with 7 bases fitting TRBD2. The receptor comes from an older man with active or convalescent COVID-19. The sequencing sample was made of peripheral blood. The CDR3: CASSLVGGVETQYF. The CDR3 DNA follows: TGTGCCAGCAGCTTAGTGGGGGGGGTAGAGACCCAGTACTTC.